A selection of T cell receptor beta chains follows, all from one sample in a study of identical twins. TCRdb re-called the 5' RACE reads with MiXCR, one entry per CDR3 protein. The sample consists of 410,000 or so distinct CDR3 sequences, around a sixth of them appearing once. Sequencing was done on a sample of naive T cells sorted from blood. These TCRs come from a man between 45 and 60 years old in good health. CDR3s include the opening cysteine and the closing phenylalanine or tryptophan. The D gene is left open where the match is weak. Expanded clones are given a class, and other clones once, few, many or no size at all.

NA	NA	TRBJ1-3	TRBV20-1	CSARSGTGNTIYF	TGCAGTGCTAGATCCGGGACGGGAAACACCATATATTTT
few	NA	TRBJ2-2	TRBV20-1	CSAPGRVPGELFF	TGCAGTGCCCCCGGTAGGGTCCCCGGGGAGCTGTTTTTT
many	TRBD2	TRBJ2-7	TRBV20-1	CSARPSGSLREQYF	TGCAGTGCTAGACCTAGCGGGAGCCTTCGCGAGCAGTACTTC
many	TRBD2	TRBJ2-3	TRBV5-1	CASRNAGTSRDTQYF	TGCGCCAGCAGGAATGCCGGGACTAGCAGGGATACGCAGTATTTT
few	NA	TRBJ1-1	TRBV20-1	CSAPMGYTEAFF	TGCAGTGCCCCAATGGGGTACACTGAAGCTTTCTTT
NA	TRBD1	TRBJ2-7	TRBV3-1	CASSQDFGTASYEQYF	TGTGCCAGCAGCCAAGATTTCGGGACAGCTAGCTACGAGCAGTACTTC
many	NA	TRBJ2-1	TRBV7-7	CASSLGNTGNEQFF	TGTGCCAGCAGCTTAGGCAACACGGGGAATGAGCAGTTCTTC
NA	TRBD2	TRBJ2-7	TRBV7-8	CASSLGTSGSLGEQYF	TGTGCCAGCAGCTTAGGGACTAGCGGGAGCTTGGGCGAGCAGTACTTC
NA	NA	TRBJ2-7	TRBV29-1	CSVSGHRGNYEQYF	TGCAGCGTAAGTGGACACCGAGGAAACTACGAGCAGTACTTC
many	NA	TRBJ2-7	TRBV21-1	CASNVKGQGENEQYF	TGTGCCAGCAATGTGAAGGGACAGGGGGAAAACGAGCAGTACTTC
many	TRBD2	TRBJ2-7	TRBV4-2	CASSQGTSGRFSDYEQYF	TGTGCCAGCAGCCAAGGAACTAGCGGGAGGTTTTCGGACTACGAGCAGTACTTC
many	TRBD1	TRBJ1-6	TRBV20-1	CSAHTPDRSDSPLHF	TGCAGTGCTCATACCCCGGACAGGTCCGATTCACCCCTCCACTTT
NA	NA	TRBJ2-5	TRBV3-1	CASSQAYLGFQETQYF	TGTGCCAGCAGCCAAGCTTATTTGGGGTTCCAAGAGACCCAGTACTTC
NA	NA	TRBJ2-7	TRBV6-2/TRBV6-3	CASRGTPANEQYF	TGTGCCAGCAGAGGGACTCCCGCTAACGAGCAGTACTTC
few	NA	TRBJ2-4	TRBV20-1	CSPGGAKNIQYF	TGCAGCCCTGGGGGAGCCAAAAACATTCAGTACTTC
NA	NA	TRBJ2-5	TRBV12-3/TRBV12-4	CASSPIVSQETQYF	TGTGCCAGCAGTCCGATCGTATCACAAGAGACCCAGTACTTC
few	NA	TRBJ1-1	TRBV5-1	CASSLNGGPTSTEAFF	TGCGCCAGCAGCTTAAATGGGGGCCCGACTTCCACTGAAGCTTTCTTT
NA	TRBD1	TRBJ2-7	TRBV14	CASSVGTGVTYEQYF	TGTGCCAGCAGCGTAGGGACAGGCGTCACCTACGAGCAGTACTTC
NA	NA	TRBJ2-5	TRBV3-1	CASSQYETQYF	TGTGCCAGCAGCCAATACGAGACCCAGTACTTC
few	TRBD2	TRBJ2-1	TRBV20-1	CSARLAGGFHEQFF	TGCAGTGCAAGACTAGCGGGGGGGTTTCATGAGCAGTTCTTC
many	NA	TRBJ1-5	TRBV5-6	CASSLSRFNQPQHF	TGTGCCAGCAGCTTGTCTCGGTTCAATCAGCCCCAGCATTTT
many	NA	TRBJ2-2	TRBV29-1	CSVEDQGLTGELFF	TGCAGCGTTGAAGACCAGGGATTGACCGGGGAGCTGTTTTTT
few	TRBD1	TRBJ1-1	TRBV5-1	CASELLGQGNTEAFF	TGCGCCAGCGAATTGCTGGGACAGGGGAACACTGAAGCTTTCTTT
NA	NA	TRBJ2-7	TRBV27	CASSLFNQVLVQYF	TGTGCCAGCAGTTTATTTAACCAAGTCTTGGTGCAGTACTTC
NA	TRBD1	TRBJ1-5	TRBV20-1	CSARDSATGGIQPQHF	TGCAGTGCTAGAGATTCGGCGACAGGGGGTATTCAGCCCCAGCATTTT
many	NA	TRBJ2-7	TRBV20-1	CSAPPSGAALGQYF	TGCAGTGCTCCCCCCTCGGGGGCCGCCCTAGGGCAGTACTTC
many	NA	TRBJ2-1	TRBV5-1	CASSSTSNEQFF	TGCGCCAGCAGCTCGACTAGCAATGAGCAGTTCTTC
few	NA	TRBJ1-2	TRBV6-1	CASSPRETGLYGYTF	TGTGCCAGCAGTCCCCGGGAGACAGGCCTCTATGGCTACACCTTC
many	NA	TRBJ2-1	TRBV7-9	CASTGGLVEQFF	TGTGCCAGCACCGGAGGTCTGGTTGAGCAGTTCTTC
NA	NA	TRBJ2-1	TRBV4-3	CASSQDSAGGNEQFF	TGCGCCAGCAGCCAAGATTCGGCAGGGGGGAATGAGCAGTTCTTC
NA	NA	TRBJ1-1	TRBV7-8	CASSLEFGNTEAFF	TGTGCCAGCAGCTTAGAATTCGGGAACACTGAAGCTTTCTTT
many	TRBD1	TRBJ1-1	TRBV6-5	CASSTGGFVIF	TGTGCCAGCAGTACAGGGGGTTTTGTAATCTTT
few	TRBD1	TRBJ1-6	TRBV6-2/TRBV6-3	CASTRTGTNSPLHF	TGTGCCAGCACTCGGACAGGAACCAATTCACCCCTCCACTTT
many	TRBD2	TRBJ2-1	TRBV4-3	CASSLQTSVNEQFF	TGCGCCAGCAGCCTCCAGACTAGCGTAAATGAGCAGTTCTTC
NA	TRBD1	TRBJ2-5	TRBV28	CASSTHRGLWETQYF	TGTGCCAGCAGTACCCACAGGGGGCTTTGGGAGACCCAGTACTTC
NA	TRBD2	TRBJ2-3	TRBV28	CASRSGRYSTDTQYF	TGTGCCAGCAGAAGCGGGAGGTATAGCACAGATACGCAGTATTTT
many	NA	TRBJ1-1	TRBV29-1	CSVEGHLNTEAFF	TGCAGCGTTGAAGGACACCTGAACACTGAAGCTTTCTTT